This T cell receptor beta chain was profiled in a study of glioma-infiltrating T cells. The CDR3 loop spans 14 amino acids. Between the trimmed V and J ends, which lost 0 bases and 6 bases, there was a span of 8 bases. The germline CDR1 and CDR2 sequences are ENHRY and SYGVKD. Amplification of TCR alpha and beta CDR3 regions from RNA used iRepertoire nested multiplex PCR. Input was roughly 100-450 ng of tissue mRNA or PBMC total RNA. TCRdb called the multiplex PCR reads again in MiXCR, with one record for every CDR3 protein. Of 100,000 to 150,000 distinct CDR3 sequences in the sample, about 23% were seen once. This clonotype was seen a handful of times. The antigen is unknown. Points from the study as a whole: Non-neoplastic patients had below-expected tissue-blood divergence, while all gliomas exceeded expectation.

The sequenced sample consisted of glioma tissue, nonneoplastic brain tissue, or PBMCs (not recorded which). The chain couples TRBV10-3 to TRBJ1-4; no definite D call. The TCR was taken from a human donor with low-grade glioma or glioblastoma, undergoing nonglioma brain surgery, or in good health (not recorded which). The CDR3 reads CAISESVEYEKLFF. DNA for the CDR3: TGTGCCATCAGTGAGTCGGTGGAGTATGAAAAACTGTTTTTT.